A selection of T cell receptor beta chains follows, all from one sample in a study of blood T cell repertoires in COVID-19. Produced via immunoSEQ multiplex PCR; TCRdb's table is partial and in-frame only. The table records approximately 80,000 clones, 81% of them present only once. Sequenced input: peripheral blood. All receptors derive from a man aged 80 or over with acute or convalescent COVID-19. CDR3s include the opening cysteine and the closing phenylalanine or tryptophan. The D gene is left open where the match is weak. The size field is filled for only some rows; it gives once, few, many or a size class.

d_call | clone_size | j_call | v_call | cdr3_aa | cdr3_nt
- | few | TRBJ2-4 | TRBV19 | CASSLLGVGPAGKNIQYF | TGTGCCAGTAGTTTATTGGGGGTCGGCCCAGCGGGCAAAAACATTCAGTACTTC
- | - | TRBJ1-2 | TRBV5-4 | CASSLDSYGYTF | TGTGCCAGCAGCTTGGATTCTTATGGCTACACCTTC
- | many | TRBJ1-2 | TRBV5-1 | CASSTGTTNYGYTF | TGCGCCAGCAGCACCGGGACAACTAACTATGGCTACACCTTC
- | - | TRBJ2-7 | TRBV6-6 | CASSYGLQSSNEQYF | TGTGCCAGCAGTTACGGACTCCAGAGCAGCAACGAGCAGTACTTC
- | - | TRBJ2-7 | TRBV4-3 | CASSQPGGSEQYF | TGCGCCAGCAGCCAACCTGGCGGCTCCGAGCAGTACTTC
- | - | TRBJ1-4 | TRBV28 | CASSAPGQPNEKLFF | TGTGCCAGCTCTGCGCCCGGACAGCCGAATGAAAAACTGTTTTTT
- | - | TRBJ1-1 | TRBV6-5 | CASRRTRNTEAFF | TGTGCCAGCAGGCGGACTAGGAACACTGAAGCTTTCTTT
TRBD1 | - | TRBJ1-2 | TRBV19 | CASRKGQFYGYTF | TGTGCCAGTAGAAAGGGACAGTTCTATGGCTACACCTTC
TRBD2 | - | TRBJ2-7 | TRBV20-1 | CSASSEGLAAYEQYF | TGCAGTGCTAGTTCTGAGGGACTAGCGGCCTACGAGCAGTACTTC
TRBD2 | - | TRBJ2-3 | TRBV4-3 | CASSQFLAGSTDTQYF | TGCGCCAGCAGCCAATTCCTAGCGGGTAGCACAGATACGCAGTATTTT
- | once | TRBJ2-7 | TRBV7-2 | CASSLGPGNLAYEQYF | TGTGCCAGCAGCTTAGGCCCAGGGAATCTCGCCTACGAGCAGTACTTC
- | few | TRBJ2-3 | TRBV6-5 | CASRAGRNTDTQYF | TGTGCCAGCAGGGCGGGACGTAACACAGATACGCAGTATTTT
- | - | TRBJ2-7 | TRBV14 | CASSQSTGPYEQYF | TGTGCCAGCAGCCAATCTACAGGCCCCTACGAGCAGTACTTC
- | - | TRBJ1-5 | TRBV7-9 | CASSLSSSNQPQHF | TGTGCCAGCAGCTTATCCAGTAGCAATCAGCCCCAGCATTTT
- | few | TRBJ2-5 | TRBV7-2 | CASSLGSGARETQYF | TGTGCCAGCAGCTTAGGTAGTGGGGCGCGGGAGACCCAGTACTTC
- | - | TRBJ2-3 | TRBV5-4 | CASSLAGTDTQYF | TGTGCCAGCAGCTTGGCCGGGACAGATACGCAGTATTTT
- | medium-sized | TRBJ2-7 | TRBV28 | CASSPSFYEQYF | TGTGCCAGCAGTCCCTCCTTCTACGAGCAGTACTTC
- | - | TRBJ1-1 | TRBV6-5 | CASSYSGGQNTEAFF | TGTGCCAGCAGTTACTCGGGCGGACAGAACACTGAAGCTTTCTTT
- | - | TRBJ1-1 | TRBV4-1 | CASSQDFGGGNTEAFF | TGCGCCAGCAGCCAAGATTTTGGGGGGGGGAACACTGAAGCTTTCTTT
- | once | TRBJ1-1 | TRBV4-1 | CASSLRTENTEAFF | TGCGCCAGCAGCCTTCGGACAGAAAACACTGAAGCTTTCTTT
- | - | TRBJ1-1 | TRBV25-1 | CASSLGGGGTEAFF | TGTGCCAGCAGCTTAGGTGGGGGAGGCACTGAAGCTTTCTTT
- | - | TRBJ2-2 | TRBV30 | CAWSPGLHTGELFF | TGTGCCTGGAGTCCGGGACTCCACACCGGGGAGCTGTTTTTT
TRBD1 | - | TRBJ1-2 | TRBV28 | CAIFTGGSRYGYTF | TGTGCCATATTTACAGGGGGGAGTCGCTATGGCTACACCTTC
- | - | TRBJ2-5 | TRBV30 | CAWSANGGSYQETQYF | TGTGCCTGGAGTGCTAACGGGGGATCATACCAAGAGACCCAGTACTTC
- | - | TRBJ1-5 | TRBV6-6 | CASSSPGGRDQPQHF | TGTGCCAGCAGCTCACCGGGAGGGAGGGATCAGCCCCAGCATTTT
- | - | TRBJ1-6 | TRBV4-2 | CASSPSLAIPNSPLHF | TGTGCCAGCAGCCCCTCTCTTGCAATTCCTAACTCACCCCTCCACTTT
- | - | TRBJ2-2 | TRBV6-4 | CASSDYIGELFF | TGTGCCAGCAGTGACTATATCGGGGAGCTGTTTTTT
- | - | TRBJ2-2 | TRBV28 | CASRVPGQNTGELFF | TGTGCCAGCAGGGTCCCGGGACAGAACACCGGGGAGCTGTTTTTT
TRBD1 | few | TRBJ2-2 | TRBV5-4 | CASRTGVNTGELFF | TGTGCCAGCAGGACAGGGGTCAACACCGGGGAGCTGTTTTTT
TRBD1 | - | TRBJ2-1 | TRBV29-1 | CSAQGGAWNEQFF | TGCAGCGCCCAAGGGGGCGCGTGGAATGAGCAGTTCTTC
- | - | TRBJ2-7 | TRBV2 | CASGGAHSYEQYF | TGTGCCAGCGGGGGGGCGCACTCCTACGAGCAGTACTTC
TRBD1 | - | TRBJ2-7 | TRBV6-5 | CASKTSRTGAEQYF | TGTGCCAGCAAAACTAGCAGGACAGGGGCCGAGCAGTACTTC
TRBD1 | - | TRBJ1-4 | TRBV27 | CASSLSWDRGLLKLFF | TGTGCCAGCAGTTTGTCCTGGGACAGGGGTCTCCTTAAACTGTTTTTT
TRBD1 | - | TRBJ1-6 | TRBV30 | CAWSPRYRGLSPLHF | TGTGCCTGGAGCCCTCGGTACAGGGGACTCTCACCCCTCCACTTT
- | - | TRBJ1-1 | TRBV7-9 | CASSLGAVQTEAFF | TGTGCCAGCAGCCTTGGGGCAGTCCAAACTGAAGCTTTCTTT
TRBD2 | - | TRBJ2-7 | TRBV6-5 | CASSWEGTSAEQYF | TGTGCCAGCAGTTGGGAGGGGACCTCCGCCGAGCAGTACTTC
- | - | TRBJ2-7 | TRBV28 | CASSLSLYEQYF | TGTGCCAGCAGTTTATCCCTCTACGAGCAGTACTTC
- | - | TRBJ2-1 | TRBV7-9 | CASSFNHFPYNEQFF | TGTGCCAGCAGCTTTAATCACTTTCCCTACAATGAGCAGTTCTTC
TRBD2 | - | TRBJ2-7 | TRBV5-1 | CASSESGSSYEQYF | TGCGCCAGCAGCGAGAGCGGGAGCTCCTACGAGCAGTACTTC
- | - | TRBJ1-1 | TRBV2 | CASRDNQNTEAFF | TGTGCCAGCAGGGACAACCAGAACACTGAAGCTTTCTTT
- | - | TRBJ1-5 | TRBV28 | CASTRGSNQPQHF | TGTGCCAGTACTAGGGGGAGCAATCAGCCCCAGCATTTT
- | - | TRBJ1-5 | TRBV19 | CASKPKVTSNQPQHF | TGTGCCAGTAAGCCAAAAGTTACTAGCAATCAGCCCCAGCATTTT
- | - | TRBJ2-1 | TRBV2 | CASVPGGAPDNEQFF | TGTGCCAGTGTTCCCGGTGGTGCCCCCGACAATGAGCAGTTCTTC
TRBD1 | - | TRBJ1-1 | TRBV18 | CASSPPPGTATEAFF | TGTGCCAGCTCGCCACCCCCCGGGACAGCCACTGAAGCTTTCTTT
TRBD1 | few | TRBJ1-5 | TRBV3-1/TRBV3-2 | CASSQGTGGNQPQHF | TGTGCCAGCAGCCAAGGGACAGGGGGCAATCAGCCCCAGCATTTT
TRBD1 | - | TRBJ1-2 | TRBV27 | CASSFQYRGGNYGYTF | TGTGCCAGCAGTTTCCAATACAGGGGTGGTAACTATGGCTACACCTTC
- | - | TRBJ2-2 | TRBV12-3/TRBV12-4 | CASRPRETGELFF | TGTGCCAGCAGGCCGAGGGAAACCGGGGAGCTGTTTTTT
TRBD1 | - | TRBJ2-3 | TRBV7-8 | CASIRGQGANVANTDTQYF | TGTGCCAGCATTAGGGGACAGGGGGCGAATGTGGCTAACACAGATACGCAGTATTTT
- | - | TRBJ2-6 | TRBV6-6 | CASSPLLMYSGANVLTF | TGTGCCAGCAGTCCCTTGTTAATGTACTCTGGGGCCAACGTCCTGACTTTC
- | - | TRBJ1-6 | TRBV18 | CASSPRDKNSPLHF | TGTGCCAGCTCACCACGGGACAAAAATTCACCCCTCCACTTT